What follows is one T cell receptor beta chain and its context. The antigen it recognizes is unknown. It has no much larger one-base neighbor in the sample; base qualities were not kept. This sample was included in a study of blood T cells in healthy people across ages (dated by TCRdb to the mid-2010s). The study in broad terms: In model experiments, template switching captured about one uniquely barcoded TCR beta cDNA molecule for every two T cells. Using the same blood draw, the study looked at two additional independent replicas of 1 million unique cDNA reads for two donors, one aged 18 to 30 and the other aged 80 or older. To track age-related changes in TCR beta repertoire diversity, the study relied on deep sequencing normalized with unique cDNA molecular identifiers. Four age groups were formed from the donors: young (average about 17 years), middle-aged (around 37), aged (roughly 58) and long-lived (approximately 80). To avoid experimental bias, donors of different ages were distributed randomly across sequencing lanes. The research as a whole found: Because profiling used bulk unsorted PBMCs, naive and antigen-experienced compartments could not be compared conclusively. Observed TCR beta diversity correlated strongly with the percentage of naive T cells measured by flow cytometry. Estimates of total diversity based on one million sequenced T cells were regarded as lower bounds and as underestimates. As age increased, observed TCR beta diversity per million T cells dropped in a roughly linear way, and a significant reduction was already evident by age about 40. The CMV infection status of donors was not known, potentially confounding age-related changes in expanded clonotypes. Compared with the aged group, more naive CD4+ T cells, fewer expanded clones and increased TCR diversity were shown by the long-lived group, suggesting age selection.

The donors were roughly 38 Caucasian individuals from Russia, aged about 6 to 100 years, who were systemically healthy. About 9.1 milliliters of peripheral blood were collected from each donor into EDTA-treated Vacutainer tubes. PBMCs were isolated by Ficoll-Paque density-gradient centrifugation, with at least 6 million obtained per sample. Total RNA, at least 5 micrograms per sample, was extracted from PBMCs with Trizol reagent. Naive CD45RAhigh/CD27high T cell percentages were measured by flow cytometry on a PBMC aliquot from every donor. The cysteine opens and the phenylalanine closes a CDR3 of 15 amino acids. The entry retains the CDR3 DNA only, 45 bases that are in frame from base 1. V drops 0 bases and J drops 5 bases, leaving 11 bases in between. For CDR1 and CDR2, the germline V gene lists SGHNT and YENEEA. Library prep was done by 5' RACE. These reads were obtained on an Illumina HiSeq 2500. A second roughly 6 to 11 cycle PCR used a sample-barcoded 5' primer and a J-beta primer mix. A unique molecular identifier was introduced onto each TCR beta cDNA molecule by a template-switch 5' adaptor carrying 12 random nucleotides. At least 3 million CDR3-containing paired-end reads were obtained from each sample. All of the RNA was converted into first-strand cDNA using the Mint cDNA synthesis kit, with a TRBC-specific oligonucleotide serving as the primer. All cDNA was treated with uracil-DNA glycosylase and then went through a first 18-cycle PCR with the universal primers M1SS and BC2_uni_R. The paper's processing steps were these. For normalization, 1 million high-quality reads were randomly selected from each sample, with every read carrying a distinct molecular identifier. Reads sharing molecular identifiers were discarded rather than binned into consensus sequences. MiTCR, with a Q25 quality threshold and the strictest error-elimination algorithm, was used for CDR3 identification, clonotype clustering and error correction. A nonparametric unseen species model with Euler transformation was used to estimate a lower bound on total TCR beta diversity. In TCRdb, the public reads were trimmed at Q25 with fastp and aligned with MiXCR, with productive beta chains retained. Records with the same CDR3 protein are collapsed into one entry carrying the most frequent genes and DNA. TCRdb's processing, not the authors', yielded these V and J calls. Within this sample are about 1,400,000 distinct CDR3 sequences, with 42% of them counted one time only. Approximately 7.9% of the sample lies in the top ten.

Here the chain combines TRBV11-3 and TRBJ2-1; a tentative D match to TRBD1 spans 6 bases. The sequence was collected from a woman aged 18-29 years in good health. Specimen: blood. The base sequence is TGTGCCAGCAGCTTAGAGTATCAGGGGAACAATGAGCAGTTCTTC. This is translated as CASSLEYQGNNEQFF.